Listed below are T cell receptor beta chains from one sample, sequenced in a study of human T cells and chemical hapten exposure. TCRdb re-analysed the RACE reads in MiXCR, keeping a single row per CDR3 protein. In the table there are 340,000 or so distinct CDR3 sequences, 5.5% to 8% of which are singletons. This specimen was whole blood, taken in connection with sensitization to the hapten diphenylcyclopropenone (DPC). The receptors stem from a woman under 30 with alopecia areata. Some clones in this sample may be carry-over from other donors' samples. The conserved cysteine and the conserved F or W are not part of the CDR3 here. The D gene is left open where the match is weak.

D | J | V | CDR3
TRBD1 | TRBJ2-7 | TRBV5-6 | ASTRDSSYEQY
- | TRBJ1-5 | TRBV9 | ASSEGDADGQPQH
TRBD2 | TRBJ2-1 | TRBV20-1 | SVGTSGGPNEQF
- | TRBJ2-4 | TRBV7-2 | ASSLEFDGIQY
- | TRBJ1-3 | TRBV5-1 | ASSLGGFSGNTIY
TRBD2 | TRBJ2-1 | TRBV23-1 | ASSQELWTSGTREQF
- | TRBJ2-3 | TRBV6-4 | ASSRDSEADTQY
- | TRBJ2-1 | TRBV6-2/TRBV6-3 | ASSYADRYNEQF
TRBD1 | TRBJ2-1 | TRBV10-3 | AISESDRGSYNEQF
- | TRBJ2-7 | TRBV6-6 | ASREERGEQY
- | TRBJ1-1 | TRBV7-9 | ASSLVGPPGQAF
- | TRBJ2-7 | TRBV20-1 | SARAGSYEQY
- | TRBJ2-3 | TRBV7-2 | ASSLDPHTDTQY
TRBD1 | TRBJ1-1 | TRBV15 | ATSRARGENTEAF
TRBD2 | TRBJ2-5 | TRBV7-2 | ASSPQRGGQETQY
- | TRBJ1-4 | TRBV11-2 | ASSFSNEKLF
- | TRBJ2-7 | TRBV10-3 | ASCPGGDSLADEQY
- | TRBJ1-5 | TRBV7-2 | ASSISRNQPQH
- | TRBJ1-5 | TRBV9 | ASSVEGSPEPQH
- | TRBJ2-7 | TRBV14 | ASSQGGSHLYEQY
- | TRBJ1-1 | TRBV6-2/TRBV6-3 | ASSPDSKAF
- | TRBJ2-2 | TRBV4-2 | ASSQEEGYTGELF
TRBD1 | TRBJ2-1 | TRBV12-3/TRBV12-4 | ASKRDRANEQF
TRBD1 | TRBJ2-3 | TRBV7-2 | ASRWVLGQGGTDTQY
TRBD2 | TRBJ2-3 | TRBV7-2 | ASSLARTSGGAGTTDTQY
- | TRBJ2-4 | TRBV6-2/TRBV6-3 | ASSDRGLTPDIQY
TRBD2 | TRBJ2-1 | TRBV5-4 | ASRRELGGATNEQF
- | TRBJ2-3 | TRBV7-9 | ASSLGGLVPAATQY
- | TRBJ1-1 | TRBV2 | ASSAQGKDTEAF
TRBD1 | TRBJ1-2 | TRBV20-1 | SARDPGQGAYYGYT
- | TRBJ2-7 | TRBV6-2/TRBV6-3 | ASSYGGLYDGAYEQY
TRBD1 | TRBJ2-5 | TRBV6-6 | ASNRGNRETQY
- | TRBJ2-6 | TRBV27 | ASTDSVSGANVLT
TRBD1 | TRBJ2-7 | TRBV18 | ASSPQGAGSEQY
- | TRBJ2-5 | TRBV7-2 | ASSLSGTEQETQY
- | TRBJ2-3 | TRBV10-3 | AISERLDNTQY